The rows below give T cell receptor beta chains drawn from one sample of a study of shared clonotypes between healthy human individuals. The method was immunoSEQ multiplex PCR; TCRdb's version includes in-frame clones alone and lacks a portion of them. The sample lists about 960,000 clones, about 80% occurring once. Sequenced input: memory CD4+ T cells sorted from blood. All receptors derive from a man in his late teens or twenties in good health. CDR3s include the opening cysteine and the closing phenylalanine or tryptophan. D genes are given only for firm matches. For some rows the clone size is stated as once, few or many, or as a class when expanded; others skip it.

clone size: .; D gene: .; J gene: TRBJ1-4; V gene: TRBV15; CDR3 DNA: TGTGCCACCCAGATGAGAGAAAAACTGTTTTTT; CDR3 protein: CATQMREKLFF
clone size: few; D gene: TRBD2; J gene: TRBJ2-1; V gene: TRBV2; CDR3 DNA: TGTGCCAGCAGTGCGGGACTAGCGGGAACCAATGAGCAGTTCTTC; CDR3 protein: CASSAGLAGTNEQFF
clone size: few; D gene: TRBD1; J gene: TRBJ2-3; V gene: TRBV18; CDR3 DNA: TGTGCCAGCTCACTCAAGCCCGGGACAGGGAAATTCGGTACCTTAAGTGGTACGCAGTATTTT; CDR3 protein: CASSLKPGTGKFGTLSGTQYF
clone size: .; D gene: TRBD2; J gene: TRBJ2-1; V gene: TRBV7-2; CDR3 DNA: TGTGCCAGCAGCAAGCGGACTAGCGGGATATACAATGAGCAGTTCTTC; CDR3 protein: CASSKRTSGIYNEQFF
clone size: .; D gene: TRBD1; J gene: TRBJ1-1; V gene: TRBV7-2; CDR3 DNA: TGTGCCAGCAGCTTAGAGGGGGCGCCCCGGTCAGTTTTCTTT; CDR3 protein: CASSLEGAPRSVFF
clone size: .; D gene: TRBD2; J gene: TRBJ2-5; V gene: TRBV7-2; CDR3 DNA: TGTGCCAGCAGCTTCCAGCGGGGGGTTGCGGAGACCCAGTACTTC; CDR3 protein: CASSFQRGVAETQYF
clone size: .; D gene: .; J gene: TRBJ1-6; V gene: TRBV30; CDR3 DNA: TGTGCCTGGAACATGGGAACGGGGAATTCACCCCTCCACTTT; CDR3 protein: CAWNMGTGNSPLHF
clone size: .; D gene: TRBD1; J gene: TRBJ1-1; V gene: TRBV6-6; CDR3 DNA: TGTGCCAGCAGGGGACAGGTAAACACTGAAGCTTTCTTT; CDR3 protein: CASRGQVNTEAFF
clone size: few; D gene: TRBD1; J gene: TRBJ2-5; V gene: TRBV9; CDR3 DNA: TGTGCCAGCAGCGCACAGGGGGGTAGTCAAGAGACCCAGTACTTC; CDR3 protein: CASSAQGGSQETQYF
clone size: .; D gene: TRBD2; J gene: TRBJ2-5; V gene: TRBV12-5; CDR3 DNA: TGTGCTAGTGGTTTGGGTGGGACTAGGCAAGAGACCCAGTACTTC; CDR3 protein: CASGLGGTRQETQYF
clone size: .; D gene: .; J gene: TRBJ1-4; V gene: TRBV18; CDR3 DNA: TGTGCCAGCTCACTACACACCCCGGGGGCAACTAATGAAAAACTGTTTTTT; CDR3 protein: CASSLHTPGATNEKLFF
clone size: .; D gene: .; J gene: TRBJ2-1; V gene: TRBV5-1; CDR3 DNA: TGCGCCAGCAGCTTCCGGGACGGCACCTACAATGAGCAGTTCTTC; CDR3 protein: CASSFRDGTYNEQFF
clone size: .; D gene: .; J gene: TRBJ1-2; V gene: TRBV28; CDR3 DNA: TGTGCCAGCACCGCTGGGCGCGCCTATGGCTACACCTTC; CDR3 protein: CASTAGRAYGYTF
clone size: .; D gene: TRBD1; J gene: TRBJ2-7; V gene: TRBV5-1; CDR3 DNA: TGCGCCAGCAGACAAGGGACAGGGGGCGGCGAGCAGTACTTC; CDR3 protein: CASRQGTGGGEQYF
clone size: .; D gene: .; J gene: TRBJ1-6; V gene: TRBV6-1; CDR3 DNA: TGTGCCAGCAGTGGGAACAGATTCCCCTTGAGCACCCTCCACTTT; CDR3 protein: CASSGNRFPLSTLHF
clone size: .; D gene: .; J gene: TRBJ2-1; V gene: TRBV5-5; CDR3 DNA: TGTGCCAGCAGCTTGGTGGGACTCACCCAAGTCTACAATGAGCAGTTCTTC; CDR3 protein: CASSLVGLTQVYNEQFF